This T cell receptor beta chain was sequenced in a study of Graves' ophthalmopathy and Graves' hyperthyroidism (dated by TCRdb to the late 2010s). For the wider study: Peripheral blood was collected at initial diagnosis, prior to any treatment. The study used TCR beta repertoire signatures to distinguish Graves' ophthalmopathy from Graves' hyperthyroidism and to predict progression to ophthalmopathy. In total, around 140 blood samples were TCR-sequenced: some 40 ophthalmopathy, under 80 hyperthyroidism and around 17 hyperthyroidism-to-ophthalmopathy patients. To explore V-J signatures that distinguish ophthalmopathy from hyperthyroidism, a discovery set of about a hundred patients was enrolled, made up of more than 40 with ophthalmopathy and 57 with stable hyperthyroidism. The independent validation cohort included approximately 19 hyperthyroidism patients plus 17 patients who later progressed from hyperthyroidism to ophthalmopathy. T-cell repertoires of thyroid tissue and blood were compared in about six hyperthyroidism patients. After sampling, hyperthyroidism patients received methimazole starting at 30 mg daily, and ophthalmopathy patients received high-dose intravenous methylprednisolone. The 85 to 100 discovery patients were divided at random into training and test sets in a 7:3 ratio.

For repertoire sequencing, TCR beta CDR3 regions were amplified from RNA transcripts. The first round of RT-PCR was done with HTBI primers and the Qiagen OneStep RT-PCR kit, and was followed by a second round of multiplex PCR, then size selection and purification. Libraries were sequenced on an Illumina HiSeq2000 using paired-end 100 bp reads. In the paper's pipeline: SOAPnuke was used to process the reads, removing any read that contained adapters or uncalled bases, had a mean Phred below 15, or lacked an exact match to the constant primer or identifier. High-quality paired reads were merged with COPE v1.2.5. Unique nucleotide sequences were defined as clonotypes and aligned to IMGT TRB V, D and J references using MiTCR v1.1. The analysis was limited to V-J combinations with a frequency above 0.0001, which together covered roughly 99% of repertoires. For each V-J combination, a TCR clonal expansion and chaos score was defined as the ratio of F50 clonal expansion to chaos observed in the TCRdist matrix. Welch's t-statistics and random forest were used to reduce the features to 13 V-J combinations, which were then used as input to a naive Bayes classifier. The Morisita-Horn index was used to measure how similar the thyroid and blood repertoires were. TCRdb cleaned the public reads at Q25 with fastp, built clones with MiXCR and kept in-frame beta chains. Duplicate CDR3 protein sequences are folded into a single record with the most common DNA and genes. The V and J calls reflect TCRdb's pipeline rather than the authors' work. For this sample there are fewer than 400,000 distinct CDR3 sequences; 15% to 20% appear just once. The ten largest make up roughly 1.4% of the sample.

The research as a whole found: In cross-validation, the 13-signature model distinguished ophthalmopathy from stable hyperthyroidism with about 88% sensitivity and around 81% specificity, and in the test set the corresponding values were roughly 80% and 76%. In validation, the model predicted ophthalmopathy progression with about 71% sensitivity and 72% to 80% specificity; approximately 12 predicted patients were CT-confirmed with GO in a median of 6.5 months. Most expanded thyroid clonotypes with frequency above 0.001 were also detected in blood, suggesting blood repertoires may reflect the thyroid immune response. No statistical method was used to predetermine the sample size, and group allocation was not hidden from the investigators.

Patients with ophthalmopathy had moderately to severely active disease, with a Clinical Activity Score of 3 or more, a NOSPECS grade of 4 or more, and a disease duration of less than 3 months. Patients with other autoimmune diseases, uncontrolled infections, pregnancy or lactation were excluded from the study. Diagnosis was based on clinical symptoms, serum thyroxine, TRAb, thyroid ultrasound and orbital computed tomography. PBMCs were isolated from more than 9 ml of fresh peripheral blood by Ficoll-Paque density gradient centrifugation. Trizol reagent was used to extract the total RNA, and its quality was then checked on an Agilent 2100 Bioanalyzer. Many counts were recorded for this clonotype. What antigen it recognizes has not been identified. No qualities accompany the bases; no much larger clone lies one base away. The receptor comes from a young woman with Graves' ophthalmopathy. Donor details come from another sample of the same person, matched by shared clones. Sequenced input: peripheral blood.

CDR3 protein: CASNLTPTRHYEQYF. In nucleotide form, the sequence is TGTGCCAGCAACCTTACCCCTACTCGCCACTACGAGCAGTACTTC. The rearranged chain carries TRBV6-1 and TRBJ2-7, with the D gene uncertain. Spanning cysteine to phenylalanine, the CDR3 consists of 15 amino acids. CDR3 DNA is the only sequence kept; it has 45 bases, read in frame from the first base. At the junction V is shortened by 7 bases and J by 3 bases, with 19 bases in between. According to the germline V gene, CDR1 reads MNHNS and CDR2 reads SASEGT.